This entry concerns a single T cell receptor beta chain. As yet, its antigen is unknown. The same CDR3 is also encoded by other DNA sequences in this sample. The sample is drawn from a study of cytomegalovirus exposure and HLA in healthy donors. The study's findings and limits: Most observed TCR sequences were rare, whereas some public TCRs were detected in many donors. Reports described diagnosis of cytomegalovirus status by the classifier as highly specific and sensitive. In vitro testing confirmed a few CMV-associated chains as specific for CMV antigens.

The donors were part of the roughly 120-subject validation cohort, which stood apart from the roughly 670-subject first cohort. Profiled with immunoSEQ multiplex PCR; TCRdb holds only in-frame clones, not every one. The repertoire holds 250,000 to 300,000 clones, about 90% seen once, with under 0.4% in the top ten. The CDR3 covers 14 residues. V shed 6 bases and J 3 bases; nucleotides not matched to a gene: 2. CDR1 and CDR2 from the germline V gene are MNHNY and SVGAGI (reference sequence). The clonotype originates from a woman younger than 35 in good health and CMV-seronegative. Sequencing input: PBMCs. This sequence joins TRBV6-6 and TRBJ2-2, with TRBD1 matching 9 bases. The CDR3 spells CASSGTGYTGELFF. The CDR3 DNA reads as TGTGCCAGCAGCGGGACAGGGTACACCGGGGAGCTGTTTTTT.